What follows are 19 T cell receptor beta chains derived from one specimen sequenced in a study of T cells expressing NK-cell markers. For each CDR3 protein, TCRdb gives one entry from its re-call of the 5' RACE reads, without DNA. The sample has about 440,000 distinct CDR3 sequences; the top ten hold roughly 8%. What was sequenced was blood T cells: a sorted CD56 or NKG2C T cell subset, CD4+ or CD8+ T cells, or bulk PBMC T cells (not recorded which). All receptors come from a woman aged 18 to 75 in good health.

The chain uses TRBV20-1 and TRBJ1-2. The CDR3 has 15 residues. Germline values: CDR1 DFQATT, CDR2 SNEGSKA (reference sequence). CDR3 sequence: CSARDEGNYNYGYTF.

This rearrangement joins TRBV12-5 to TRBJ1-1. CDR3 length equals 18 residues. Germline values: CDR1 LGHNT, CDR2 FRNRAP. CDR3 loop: CASGLVSAEQMMNTEAFF.

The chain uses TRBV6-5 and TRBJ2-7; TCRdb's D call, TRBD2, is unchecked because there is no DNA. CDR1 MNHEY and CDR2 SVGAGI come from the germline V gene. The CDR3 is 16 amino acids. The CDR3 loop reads CASSYSGGGVSYEQYF.

The chain's CDR3 is CASTLRGGELFF. This sequence joins TRBV6-1 and TRBJ2-2; TCRdb picks TRBD1, but there is no DNA to check that call. The CDR3 loop spans 12 amino acids. CDR1 and CDR2 from the germline V gene are MNHNS and SASEGT.

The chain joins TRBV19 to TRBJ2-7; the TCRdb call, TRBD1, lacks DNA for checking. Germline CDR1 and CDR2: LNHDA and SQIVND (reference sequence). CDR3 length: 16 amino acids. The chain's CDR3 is CASSRSGGGLSYEQYF.

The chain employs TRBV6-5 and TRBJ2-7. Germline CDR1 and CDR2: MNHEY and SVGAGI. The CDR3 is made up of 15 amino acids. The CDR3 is CASSYAEIGPYEQYF.

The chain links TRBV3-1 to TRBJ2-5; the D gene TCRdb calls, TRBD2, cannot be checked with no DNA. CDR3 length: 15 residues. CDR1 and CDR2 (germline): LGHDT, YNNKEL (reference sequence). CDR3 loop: CASSQDIGPSETQYF.

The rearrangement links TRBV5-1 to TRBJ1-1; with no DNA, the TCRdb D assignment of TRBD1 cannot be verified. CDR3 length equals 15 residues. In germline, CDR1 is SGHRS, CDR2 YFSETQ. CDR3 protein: CAGSLEDRGWTEAFF.

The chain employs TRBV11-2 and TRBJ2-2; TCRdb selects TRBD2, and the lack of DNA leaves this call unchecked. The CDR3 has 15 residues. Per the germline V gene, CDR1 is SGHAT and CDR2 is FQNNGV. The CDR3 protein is CASSGLAGAPGELFF.

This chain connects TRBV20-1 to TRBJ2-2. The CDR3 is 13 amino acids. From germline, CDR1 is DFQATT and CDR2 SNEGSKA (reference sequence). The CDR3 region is CSAREVNTGELFF.

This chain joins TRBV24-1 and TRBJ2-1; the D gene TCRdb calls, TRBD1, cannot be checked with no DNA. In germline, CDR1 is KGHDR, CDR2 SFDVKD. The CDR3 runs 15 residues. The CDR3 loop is CATSDPQGDDNEQFF.

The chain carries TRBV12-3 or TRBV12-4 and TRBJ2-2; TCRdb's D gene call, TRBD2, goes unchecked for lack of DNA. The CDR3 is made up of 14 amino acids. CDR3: CASTPGVHTGELFF.

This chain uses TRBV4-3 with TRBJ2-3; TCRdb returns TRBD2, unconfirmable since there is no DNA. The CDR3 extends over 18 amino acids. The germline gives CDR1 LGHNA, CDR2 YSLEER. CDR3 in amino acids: CASSQGSGRPLSTDTQYF.

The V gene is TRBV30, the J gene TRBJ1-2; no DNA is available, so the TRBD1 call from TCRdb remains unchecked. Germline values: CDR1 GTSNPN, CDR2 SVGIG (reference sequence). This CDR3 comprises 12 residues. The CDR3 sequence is CAWRTGYYGYTF.

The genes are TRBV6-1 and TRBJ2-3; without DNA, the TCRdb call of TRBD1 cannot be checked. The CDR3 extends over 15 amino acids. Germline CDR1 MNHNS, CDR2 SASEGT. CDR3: CASTRRDTYTDTQYF.

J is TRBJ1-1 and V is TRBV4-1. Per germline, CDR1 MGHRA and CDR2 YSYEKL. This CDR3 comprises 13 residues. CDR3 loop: CASSPARDSEAFF.

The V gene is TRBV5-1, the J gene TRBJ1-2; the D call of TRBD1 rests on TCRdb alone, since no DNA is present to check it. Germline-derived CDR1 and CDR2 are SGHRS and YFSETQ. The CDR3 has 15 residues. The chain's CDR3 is CASTLAGGDRVGYTF.

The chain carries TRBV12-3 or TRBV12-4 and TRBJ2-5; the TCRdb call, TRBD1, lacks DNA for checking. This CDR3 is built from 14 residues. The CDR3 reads CASSSGQGQETQYF.

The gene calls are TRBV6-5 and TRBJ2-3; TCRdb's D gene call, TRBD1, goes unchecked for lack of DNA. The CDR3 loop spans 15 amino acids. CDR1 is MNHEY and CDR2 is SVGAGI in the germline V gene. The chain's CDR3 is CASSYGTGTTDTQYF.